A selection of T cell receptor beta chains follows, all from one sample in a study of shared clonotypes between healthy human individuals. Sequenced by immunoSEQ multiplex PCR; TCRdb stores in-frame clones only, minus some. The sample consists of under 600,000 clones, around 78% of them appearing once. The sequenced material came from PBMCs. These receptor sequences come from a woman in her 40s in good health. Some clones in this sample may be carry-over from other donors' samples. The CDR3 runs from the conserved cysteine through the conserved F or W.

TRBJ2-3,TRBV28,CASSRGPGTSTDTQYF
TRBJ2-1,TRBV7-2,CASTKDPPGLLFF
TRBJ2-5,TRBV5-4,CASSSMDRTRETQYF
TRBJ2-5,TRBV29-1,CSVREGGETQYF
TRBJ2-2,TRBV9,CASSVSGTTSLTGELFF
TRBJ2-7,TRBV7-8,CASSLSMKSYEQYF
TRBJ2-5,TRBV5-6,CASSVRDKETQYF
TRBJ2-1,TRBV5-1,CASSHNPQGSTYNEQFF
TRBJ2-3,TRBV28,CASSLLGAGGLTDTQYF
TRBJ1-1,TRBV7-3,CASSLAGSHTEAFF
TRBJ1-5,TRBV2,CASSEGQGRGQPQHF
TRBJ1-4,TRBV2,CASRGTRGEKLFF
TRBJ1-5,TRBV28,CASSSRQGVQPQHF
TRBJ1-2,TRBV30,CAWKKQENPYGYTF
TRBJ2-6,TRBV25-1,CASSPRGTGANVLTF
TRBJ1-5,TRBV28,CASSRLPRDNYSNQPQHF
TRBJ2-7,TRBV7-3,CASSENRGVGYEQYF
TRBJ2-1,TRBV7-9,CASSLWGNDEQFF
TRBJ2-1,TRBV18,CASSPAETDNEQFF
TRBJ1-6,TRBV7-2,CASGQGANSPLHF
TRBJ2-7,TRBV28,CASTLTGSPPRDSYEQYF
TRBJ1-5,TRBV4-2,CASSQEVRVGQPQHF
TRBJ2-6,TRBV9,CASSKGSGANVLTF
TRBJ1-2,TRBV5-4,CASSWTGSENYGYTF
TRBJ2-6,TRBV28,CASSLGGVPNVLTF
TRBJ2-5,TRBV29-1,CSVASGKGAREETQYF
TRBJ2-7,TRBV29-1,CSAGLDYEQYF
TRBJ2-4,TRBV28,CASKRGSGNIQYF
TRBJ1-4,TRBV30,CAWSASDRNEKLFF
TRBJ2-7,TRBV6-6,CASRRTGPSSYEQYF
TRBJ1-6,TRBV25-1,CASKGLGDNSPLHF
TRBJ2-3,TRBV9,CASSPRSSGSFSDTQYF
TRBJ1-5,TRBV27,CASSLTGGSNQPQHF
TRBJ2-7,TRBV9,CASSVAEGGESSYEQYF
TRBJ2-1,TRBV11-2,CASSLAGGRGTLHEQFF
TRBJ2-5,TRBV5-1,CASSLQGGFQETQYF
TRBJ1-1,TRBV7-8,CASSPTGGGATEAFF
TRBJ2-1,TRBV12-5,CASGSRRGEQFF
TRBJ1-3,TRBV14,CASSQTFSGNTIYF
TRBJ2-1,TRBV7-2,CASSLGNWREGQNEQFF
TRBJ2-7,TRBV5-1,CASSLGSSGRSYEQYF
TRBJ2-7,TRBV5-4,CASSRPSGRAAYEQYF
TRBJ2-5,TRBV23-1,CARGRLQETQYF
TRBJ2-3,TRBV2,CASSVWGAGTDTQYF
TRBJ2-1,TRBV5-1,CASSLTQMRDERFF